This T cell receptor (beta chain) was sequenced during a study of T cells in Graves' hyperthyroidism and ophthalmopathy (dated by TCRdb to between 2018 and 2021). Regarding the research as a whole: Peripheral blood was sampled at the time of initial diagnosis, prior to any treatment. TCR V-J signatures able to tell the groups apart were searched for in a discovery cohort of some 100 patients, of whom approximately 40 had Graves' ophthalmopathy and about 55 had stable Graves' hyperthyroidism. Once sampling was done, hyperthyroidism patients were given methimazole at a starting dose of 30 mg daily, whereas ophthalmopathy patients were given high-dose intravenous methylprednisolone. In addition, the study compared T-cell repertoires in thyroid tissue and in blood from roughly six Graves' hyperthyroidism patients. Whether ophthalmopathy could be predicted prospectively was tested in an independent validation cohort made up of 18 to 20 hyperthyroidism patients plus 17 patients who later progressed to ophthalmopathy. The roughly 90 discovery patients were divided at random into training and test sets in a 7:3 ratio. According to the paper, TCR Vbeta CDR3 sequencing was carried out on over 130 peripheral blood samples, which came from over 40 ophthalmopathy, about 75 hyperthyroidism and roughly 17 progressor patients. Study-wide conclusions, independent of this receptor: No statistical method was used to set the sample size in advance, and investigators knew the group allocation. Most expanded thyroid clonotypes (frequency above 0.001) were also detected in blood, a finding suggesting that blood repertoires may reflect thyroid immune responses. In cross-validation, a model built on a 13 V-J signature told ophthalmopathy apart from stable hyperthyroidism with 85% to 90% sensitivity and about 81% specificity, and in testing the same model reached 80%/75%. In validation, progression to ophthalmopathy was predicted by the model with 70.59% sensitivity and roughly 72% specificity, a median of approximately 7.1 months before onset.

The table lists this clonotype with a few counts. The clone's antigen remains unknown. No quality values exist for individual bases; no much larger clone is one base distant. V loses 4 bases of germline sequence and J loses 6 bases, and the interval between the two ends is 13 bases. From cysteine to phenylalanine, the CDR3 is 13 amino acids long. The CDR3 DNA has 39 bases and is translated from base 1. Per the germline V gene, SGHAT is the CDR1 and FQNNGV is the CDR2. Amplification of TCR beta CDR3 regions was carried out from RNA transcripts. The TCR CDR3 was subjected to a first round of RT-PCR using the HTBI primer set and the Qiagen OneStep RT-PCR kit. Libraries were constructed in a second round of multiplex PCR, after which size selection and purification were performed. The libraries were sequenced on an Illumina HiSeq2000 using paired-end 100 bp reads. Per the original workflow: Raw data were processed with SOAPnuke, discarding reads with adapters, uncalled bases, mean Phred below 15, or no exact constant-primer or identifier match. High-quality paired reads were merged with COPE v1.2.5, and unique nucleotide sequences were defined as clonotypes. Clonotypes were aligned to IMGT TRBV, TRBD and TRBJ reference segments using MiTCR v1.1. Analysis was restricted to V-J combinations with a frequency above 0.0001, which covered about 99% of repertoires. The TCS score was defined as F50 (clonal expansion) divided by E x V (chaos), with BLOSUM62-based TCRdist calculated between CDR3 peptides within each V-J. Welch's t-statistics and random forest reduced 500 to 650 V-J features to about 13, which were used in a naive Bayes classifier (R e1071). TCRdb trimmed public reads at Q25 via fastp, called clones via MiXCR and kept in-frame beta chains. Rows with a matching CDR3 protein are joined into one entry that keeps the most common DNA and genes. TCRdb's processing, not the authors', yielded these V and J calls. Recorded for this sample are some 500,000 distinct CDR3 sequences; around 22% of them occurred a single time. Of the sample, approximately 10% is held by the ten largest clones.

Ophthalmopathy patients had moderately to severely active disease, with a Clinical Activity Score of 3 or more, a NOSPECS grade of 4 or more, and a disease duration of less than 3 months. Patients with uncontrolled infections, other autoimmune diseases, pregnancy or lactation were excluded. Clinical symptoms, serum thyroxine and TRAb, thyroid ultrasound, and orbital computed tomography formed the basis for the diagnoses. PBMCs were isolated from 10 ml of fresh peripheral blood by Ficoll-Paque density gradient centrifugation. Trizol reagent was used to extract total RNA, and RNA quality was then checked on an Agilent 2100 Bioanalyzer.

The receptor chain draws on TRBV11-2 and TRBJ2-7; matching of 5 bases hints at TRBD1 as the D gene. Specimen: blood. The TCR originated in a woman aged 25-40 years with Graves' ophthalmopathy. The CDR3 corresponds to CASSSQQGGEQYF. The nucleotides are TGTGCCAGCAGCTCCCAGCAGGGCGGCGAGCAGTACTTC.